A selection of T cell receptor beta chains follows, all from one sample in a study of shared clonotypes between healthy human individuals. Generated by immunoSEQ multiplex PCR, the TCRdb table keeps only in-frame clones and is missing some. Among some 980,000 clones listed, more than 75% were seen once. The material sequenced was memory CD4+ T cells sorted from blood. These receptors all come from a man aged 18 to 29 in good health. CDR3s include the opening cysteine and the closing phenylalanine or tryptophan. A D gene is named only where the DNA matches it firmly.

>NA|TRBV10-3
CAIRPGQYNSPLHF
>NA|TRBV28
CASSLSGAGETQYF
>TRBD1|TRBV28
CASSDKGALGAFF
>TRBD1|TRBV19
CASSPTGVDEQYF
>NA|TRBV10-3
CAISESRAGRKQGTYEQYF
>TRBD1|TRBV6-1
CASRATDGTGYGYTF
>TRBD1|TRBV5-6
CASSWIRGGADTEAFF
>NA|TRBV4-1
CASSFDGTYGYTF
>NA|TRBV9
CASSVAPGPEAFF
>NA|TRBV19
CASSEQGGNEKLFF
>NA|TRBV19
CASRTESGANVLTF
>NA|TRBV15
CATSFLGGYNEQFF
>NA|TRBV27
CASAWTGPNYGYTF
>NA|TRBV27
CASSSRTNSPLHF
>NA|TRBV5-6
CASSLNSALTGANVLTF
>NA|TRBV11-2
CASSVGVTGTYEQYF
>NA|TRBV5-1
CASRYRGTLNNEQFF
>TRBD1|TRBV2
CASSGQTGGNQPQHF
>TRBD1|TRBV5-4
CASSALATGDEQYF
>TRBD1|TRBV5-1
CASSSVPGQGARDTQYF
>NA|TRBV12-5
CATQRGGLENTEAFF
>NA|TRBV5-4
CASSLDSMDTQYF
>NA|TRBV4-1
CASSPDSLNTEAFF
>NA|TRBV11-2
CASSLGPDRSYEQYF
>NA|TRBV15
CATSRAPFNEKLFF
>NA|TRBV27
CASKNQGSGYEQYF
>TRBD1|TRBV11-2
CASSLTGGAGSETQYF
>TRBD2|TRBV30
CAWSVGLVSSYNEQFF
>TRBD1|TRBV9
CASSPDRGETIAKNIQYF
>NA|TRBV6-6
CASSYGETEAFF
>NA|TRBV7-2
CASSPRGPPEAFF
>TRBD1|TRBV5-6
CASSAPGGKSSPLHF